Listed here are 10 T cell receptor beta chains from one sample, sequenced in a study of neurological immune-mediated disorders. Each CDR3 protein is one row after TCRdb ran MiXCR on the 5' RACE reads. The sample contains 25,000 to 30,000 distinct CDR3 sequences, about 12% of which appear only once. The sequencing sample was made of PBMCs. These receptors were obtained from a woman aged 60 to 75 in good health.

This clonotype was recorded once. This chain joins TRBV7-9 and TRBJ2-7; tentatively, D is TRBD2 (6 bases). V lost 4 bases to trimming and J lost 4 bases, with 14 bases between them. This CDR3 is built from 14 residues. The germline V gene encodes CDR1 SEHNR and CDR2 FQNEAQ (reference sequence). The CDR3 DNA is TGTGCCAGCAGCTCCATATCGGGGGTGTACGAGCAGTACTTC. Translating gives CASSSISGVYEQYF.

This clonotype was observed at least ten times. V usage is TRBV7-2 and J usage is TRBJ2-7; TRBD2 might be the D (7 bases). Per germline, CDR1 SGHTA and CDR2 FQGNSA. This CDR3 is 13 amino acids long. Trimming cost V 1 base and J 9 bases, with 13 bases left between them. The CDR3 nucleotides are TGTGCCAGCAGCTTAGGGGCGGGGGCTGCGCAGTACTTC. The encoded protein is CASSLGAGAAQYF.

This clonotype was observed many times. V is TRBV3-1 and J is TRBJ2-7, with TRBD2 identical over 12 bases. The germline V gene has CDR1 LGHDT and CDR2 YNNKEL (reference sequence). V was pared by 0 bases and J by 8 bases, with 5 bases of the junction left unmatched. This CDR3 is built from 15 residues. DNA for the CDR3: TGTGCCAGCAGCCAAGAATCCCTAGCGGGAGGGAAGCAGTACTTC. It encodes CASSQESLAGGKQYF.

This clonotype is labeled medium-sized (0.01 to 0.1%). The chain couples TRBV27 to TRBJ2-1, with TRBD2 matching over 8 bases. Germline V gene data show CDR1 as MNHEY and CDR2 as SMNVEV (reference sequence). This CDR3 comprises 13 residues. V shed 2 bases and J 6 bases; nucleotides not matched to a gene: 0. This chain's CDR3 is CASSLAGGNEQFF. The CDR3 nucleotides read TGTGCCAGCAGTTTAGCGGGGGGCAATGAGCAGTTCTTC.

This clonotype was detected ten times or more. V gene TRBV5-6 combines with J gene TRBJ2-7; D unresolved. Germline lookup yields CDR1 SGHDT and CDR2 YYEEEE. CDR3 length equals 14 residues. V was pared by 0 bases and J by 3 bases, with 10 bases between. The CDR3 spells CASSLVATRYEQYF. The CDR3, as DNA: TGTGCCAGCAGCTTGGTTGCCACCCGCTACGAGCAGTACTTC.

As regards this clonotype: This may be a read error, as it is one base from a much larger clone. The gene calls are TRBV7-2 and TRBJ2-5, with 8 bases matching TRBD2. CDR3 size: 14 residues. Germline CDR1 SGHTA, CDR2 FQGNSA. CDR3 nucleotides: TGTGCCATCAGCTTACTTACTAGCGGCGGGTCCCAGTACTTC. This translates into CAISLLTSGGSQYF.

This clonotype appeared a few times. The chain carries TRBV10-3 and TRBJ1-2, with 8 bases that match TRBD1. The CDR3 extends over 12 amino acids. Germline CDR1 reads ENHRY; CDR2 reads SYGVKD. V lost 10 bases, J lost 2 bases, and 3 bases stayed unmatched. Here the CDR3 DNA reads TGTGCCAGTGGACAGGGCAACTATGGCTACACCTTC. This codes for CASGQGNYGYTF.

This clonotype came up many times. J is TRBJ1-1 and V is TRBV20-1, with 8 bases aligning to TRBD1. The germline V gene encodes CDR1 DFQATT and CDR2 SNEGSKA (reference sequence). V dropped 6 bases and J dropped 1; count of bases not matched to a gene: 7. The CDR3 runs to 14 residues. This CDR3 is CSAIRTGSNTEAFF. The CDR3 region has the DNA TGCAGTGCGATAAGGACAGGGTCGAACACTGAAGCTTTCTTT.

This clonotype occurred many times. The chain couples TRBV4-3 to TRBJ2-1; 10 bases align to TRBD2. The CDR3 runs to 15 residues. CDR1 LGHNA and CDR2 YSLEER come from the germline V gene. The J segment lost 6 bases and the V segment lost 6 bases, leaving 8 bases of the junction unmatched. CDR3 in amino acids: CASSLDLAGVNEQFF. The DNA for the CDR3 is TGCGCCAGCAGTCTAGACCTAGCGGGGGTCAATGAGCAGTTCTTC.

This clonotype was detected ten times or more. The chain is built from TRBV20-1 and TRBJ2-5; 8 bases fit TRBD2. This CDR3 comprises 15 residues. CDR1 is DFQATT and CDR2 is SNEGSKA in the germline V gene (reference sequence). Losses at the gene ends were 3 bases for V and 1 base for J; bases not matched to a gene: 7. In nucleotides, the CDR3 is TGCAGTGCTAGGCCAGCGGGGGTCACCCAAGAGACCCAGTACTTC. It is translated as CSARPAGVTQETQYF.